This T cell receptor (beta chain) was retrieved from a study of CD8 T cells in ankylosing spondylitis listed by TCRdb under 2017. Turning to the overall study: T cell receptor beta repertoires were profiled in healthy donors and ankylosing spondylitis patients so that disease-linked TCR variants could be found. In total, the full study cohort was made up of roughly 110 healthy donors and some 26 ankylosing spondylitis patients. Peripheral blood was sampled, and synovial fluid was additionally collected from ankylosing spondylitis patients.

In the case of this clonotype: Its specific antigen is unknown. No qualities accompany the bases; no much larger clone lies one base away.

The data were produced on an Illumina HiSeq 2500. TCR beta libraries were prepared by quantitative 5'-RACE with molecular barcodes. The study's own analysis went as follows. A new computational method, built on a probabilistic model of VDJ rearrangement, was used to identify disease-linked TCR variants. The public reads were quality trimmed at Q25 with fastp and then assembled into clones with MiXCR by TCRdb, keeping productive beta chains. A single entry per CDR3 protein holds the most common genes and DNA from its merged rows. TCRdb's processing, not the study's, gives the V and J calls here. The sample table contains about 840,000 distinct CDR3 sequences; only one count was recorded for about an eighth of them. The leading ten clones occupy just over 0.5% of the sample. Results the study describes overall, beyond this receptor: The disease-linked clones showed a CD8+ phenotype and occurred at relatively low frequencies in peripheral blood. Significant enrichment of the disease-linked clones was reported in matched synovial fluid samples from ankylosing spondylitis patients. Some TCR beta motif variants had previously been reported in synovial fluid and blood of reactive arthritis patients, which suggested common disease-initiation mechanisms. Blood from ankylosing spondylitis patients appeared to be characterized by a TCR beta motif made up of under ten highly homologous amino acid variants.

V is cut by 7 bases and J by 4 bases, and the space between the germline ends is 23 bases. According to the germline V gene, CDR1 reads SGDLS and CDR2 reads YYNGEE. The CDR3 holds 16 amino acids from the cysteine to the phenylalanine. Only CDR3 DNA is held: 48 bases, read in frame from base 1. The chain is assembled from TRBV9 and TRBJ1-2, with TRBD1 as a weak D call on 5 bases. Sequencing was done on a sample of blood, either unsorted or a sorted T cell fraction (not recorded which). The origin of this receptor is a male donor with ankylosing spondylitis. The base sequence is TGTGCCAGCCGGGGTGACGGGACTCTCGGTGGCTATGGCTACACCTTC. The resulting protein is CASRGDGTLGGYGYTF.